This TCR beta chain was sequenced during a study of identical twins. Study-level findings and limits: It was possible that invariant MAIT and iNKT cells partly confounded the zero-insertion analyses.

The CDR3 covers 15 residues. Per the germline V gene, CDR1 is SGHRS and CDR2 is YFSETQ. The germline V and J ends were trimmed by 0 bases and 0 bases, with 10 bases remaining between them. One entry per CDR3 protein results from TCRdb running MiXCR on the 5' RACE reads. Here the sample spans 1,800,000 or so distinct CDR3 sequences, more than 30% being singletons. This clonotype appeared many times. Its matching antigen is unknown. The genes are TRBV5-1 and TRBJ2-7, with a possible D match to TRBD2 (6 bases). The sequencing input was cord blood. This receptor was identified in a newborn girl in good health. The CDR3 sequence: CASSLAGTVSYEQYF. The CDR3 DNA follows: TGCGCCAGCAGCTTGGCCGGGACTGTCTCCTACGAGCAGTACTTC.